A single sample is the source of the 6 T cell receptor beta chains below, sequenced in a study of cytomegalovirus exposure and HLA in healthy donors. With 60 Vbeta and 13 Jbeta primers, the PCR was carried out. Assay used: immunoSEQ multiplex PCR; TCRdb lists only in-frame clones, some missing. The data contain approximately 120,000 clones, 73% of them singletons. Sequencing input: PBMCs. Receptors were obtained from a man aged 60 to 69 in good health and CMV-seropositive.

J is TRBJ2-2 and V is TRBV7-3; 7 nucleotides align to TRBD2. V shed 5 bases and J 2 bases; nucleotides not matched to a gene: 8. This CDR3 has 16 residues. Per germline, CDR1 SGHTA and CDR2 FQGTGA. CDR3 sequence: CASSPGRASNTGELFF. The CDR3 DNA sequence: TGTGCCAGCAGCCCAGGGAGGGCAAGTAACACCGGGGAGCTGTTTTTT.

The chain employs TRBV4-1 and TRBJ2-7, with D possibly TRBD2 on 5 matching bases. Trimming pared 3 bases from V and 8 bases from J, leaving 17 bases between. Per the germline V gene, CDR1 is MGHRA and CDR2 is YSYEKL. CDR3 length: 14 amino acids. The CDR3 protein is CASSQDPGERQQYF. The CDR3 nucleotides are TGCGCCAGCAGCCAGGACCCCGGGGAACGGCAGCAGTACTTC.

The CDR3 reads CAGKTGLTYNEQFF. In DNA, the CDR3 is TGTGCCGGCAAAACAGGGCTTACCTACAATGAGCAGTTCTTC. The chain recombines TRBV2 with TRBJ2-1; tentative D call: TRBD1 (6 bases). The V gene lost 11 bases and the J gene lost 2 bases, with 16 bases spanning the gap. The germline V gene encodes CDR1 SNHLY and CDR2 FYNNEI. CDR3 length: 14 amino acids.

This clone was counted between two and nine times. This chain joins TRBV10-3 and TRBJ1-6; D unresolved. Germline V gene sequence: CDR1 ENHRY, CDR2 SYGVKD. V was clipped by 6 bases and J by 9 bases, with 15 bases between them. The CDR3 has 14 amino acids. DNA for the CDR3: TGTGCCATCAGGGACTCCGGGTGGGGTTCACCCCTCCACTTT. This sequence encodes CAIRDSGWGSPLHF.

V and J are TRBV28 and TRBJ2-7, with D tentatively TRBD1 (6 bases). CDR1 is MDHEN, CDR2 SYDVKM, per germline. This CDR3 is 19 amino acids long. V lost 5 bases and J lost 3, with 29 bases in between. The CDR3 DNA is TGTGCCAGCAGTCCAACCCAAATTGGGGACAAATGGGAAATCTACGAGCAGTACTTC. Protein sequence: CASSPTQIGDKWEIYEQYF.

This clone was observed once. CDR3 in amino acids: CAWRSAGSSYNSPLHF. The CDR3 nucleotides read TGTGCCTGGAGATCGGCAGGAAGCTCCTATAATTCACCCCTCCACTTT. J is TRBJ1-6 and V is TRBV30; no firm D call. Trimming left V 3 bases short and J 0 bases short, with 12 bases between. This CDR3 region has 16 residues. The germline V gene has CDR1 GTSNPN and CDR2 SVGIG (reference sequence).